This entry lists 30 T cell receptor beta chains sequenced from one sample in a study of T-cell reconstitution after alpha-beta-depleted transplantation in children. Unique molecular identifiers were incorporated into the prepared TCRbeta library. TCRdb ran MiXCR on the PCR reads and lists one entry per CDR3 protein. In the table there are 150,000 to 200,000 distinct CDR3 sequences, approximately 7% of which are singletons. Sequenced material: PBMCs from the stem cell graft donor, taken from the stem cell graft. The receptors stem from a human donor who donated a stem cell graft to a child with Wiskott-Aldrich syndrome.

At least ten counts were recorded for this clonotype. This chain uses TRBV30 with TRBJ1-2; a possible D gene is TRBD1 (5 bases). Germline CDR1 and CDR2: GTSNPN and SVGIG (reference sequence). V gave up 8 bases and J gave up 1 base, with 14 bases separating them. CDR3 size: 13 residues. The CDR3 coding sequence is TGTGCCCAAAACCCGGGGGGTAACTATGGCTACACCTTC. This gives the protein CAQNPGGNYGYTF.

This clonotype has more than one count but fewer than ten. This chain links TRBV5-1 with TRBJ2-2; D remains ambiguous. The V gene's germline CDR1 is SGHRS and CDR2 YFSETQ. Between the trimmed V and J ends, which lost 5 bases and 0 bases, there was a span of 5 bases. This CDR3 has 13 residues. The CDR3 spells CASRGANTGELFF. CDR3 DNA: TGCGCCAGCAGGGGCGCGAACACCGGGGAGCTGTTTTTT.

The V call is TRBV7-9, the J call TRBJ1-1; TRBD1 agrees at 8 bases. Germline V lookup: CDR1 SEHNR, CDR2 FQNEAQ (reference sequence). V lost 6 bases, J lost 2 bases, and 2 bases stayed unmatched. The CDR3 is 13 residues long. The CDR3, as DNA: TGTGCCAGCAGGGGACAGGATAACACTGAAGCTTTCTTT. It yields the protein CASRGQDNTEAFF.

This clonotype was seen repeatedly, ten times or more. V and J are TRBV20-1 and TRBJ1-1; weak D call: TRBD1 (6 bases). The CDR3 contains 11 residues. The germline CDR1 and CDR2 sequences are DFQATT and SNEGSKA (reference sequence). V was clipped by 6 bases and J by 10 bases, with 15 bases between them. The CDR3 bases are TGCAGTGCCCCAACACTAGGGGGAGCTTTCTTT. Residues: CSAPTLGGAFF.

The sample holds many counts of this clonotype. The CDR3 loop is CASSLGTASTDTQYF. CDR3 coding DNA: TGTGCCAGCAGTTTGGGGACAGCTAGCACAGATACGCAGTATTTT. The genes are TRBV12-3 or TRBV12-4 and TRBJ2-3; 7 bases fit TRBD1. Trimming cost V 3 bases and J 0 bases; bases outside gene matches: 3. The CDR3 has 15 residues.

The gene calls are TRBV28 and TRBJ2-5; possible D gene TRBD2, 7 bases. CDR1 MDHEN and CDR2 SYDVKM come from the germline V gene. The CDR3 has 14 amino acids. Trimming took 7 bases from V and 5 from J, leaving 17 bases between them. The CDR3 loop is CASIGSSGQETQYF. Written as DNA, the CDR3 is TGTGCCAGCATAGGGTCTAGCGGACAGGAGACCCAGTACTTC.

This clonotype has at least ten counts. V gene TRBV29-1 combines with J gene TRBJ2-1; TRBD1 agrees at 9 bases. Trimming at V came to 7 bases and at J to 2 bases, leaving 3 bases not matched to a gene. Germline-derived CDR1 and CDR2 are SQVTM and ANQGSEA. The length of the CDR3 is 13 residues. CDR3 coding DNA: TGCAGCGGCCGGGACAGGGCCTACAATGAGCAGTTCTTC. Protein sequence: CSGRDRAYNEQFF.

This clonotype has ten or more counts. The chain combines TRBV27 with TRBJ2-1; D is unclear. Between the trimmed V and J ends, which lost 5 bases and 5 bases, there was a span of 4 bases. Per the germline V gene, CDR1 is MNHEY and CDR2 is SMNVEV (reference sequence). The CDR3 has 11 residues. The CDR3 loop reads CASSDDNEQFF. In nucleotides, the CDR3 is TGTGCCAGCAGTGACGACAATGAGCAGTTCTTC.

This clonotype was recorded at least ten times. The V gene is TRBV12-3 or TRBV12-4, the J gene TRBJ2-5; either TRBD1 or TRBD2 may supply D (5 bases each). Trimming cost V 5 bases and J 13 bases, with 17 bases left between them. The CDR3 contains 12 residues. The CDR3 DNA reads TGTGCCAGCAGTCTGAATATAGGGGACCCGTACTTC. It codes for CASSLNIGDPYF.

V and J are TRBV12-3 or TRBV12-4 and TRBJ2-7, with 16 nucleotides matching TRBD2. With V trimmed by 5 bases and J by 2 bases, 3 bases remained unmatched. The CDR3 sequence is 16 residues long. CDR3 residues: CASSPGTSGRAYEQYF. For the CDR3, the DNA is TGTGCCAGCAGTCCTGGGACTAGCGGGAGGGCCTACGAGCAGTACTTC.

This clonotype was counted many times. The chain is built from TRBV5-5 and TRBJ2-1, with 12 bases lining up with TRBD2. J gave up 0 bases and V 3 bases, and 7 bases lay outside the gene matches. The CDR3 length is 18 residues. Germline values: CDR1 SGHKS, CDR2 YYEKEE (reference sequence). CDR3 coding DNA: TGTGCCAGCAGCTCCCTCGGGACTAGCGGGTTCTCCTACAATGAGCAGTTCTTC. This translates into CASSSLGTSGFSYNEQFF.

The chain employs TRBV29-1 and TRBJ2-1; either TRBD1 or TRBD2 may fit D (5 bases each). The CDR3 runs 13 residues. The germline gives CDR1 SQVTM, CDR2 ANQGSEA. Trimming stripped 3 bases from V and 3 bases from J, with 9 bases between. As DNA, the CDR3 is TGCAGCGTTGAGGGGGTTATCTACAATGAGCAGTTCTTC. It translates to CSVEGVIYNEQFF.

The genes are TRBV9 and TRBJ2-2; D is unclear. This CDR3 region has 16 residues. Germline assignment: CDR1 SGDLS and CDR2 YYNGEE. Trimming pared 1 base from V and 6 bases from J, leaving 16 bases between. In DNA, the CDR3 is TGTGCCAGCAGCGTAAATTCTGCCCTATTGTCCGGGGAGCTGTTTTTT. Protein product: CASSVNSALLSGELFF. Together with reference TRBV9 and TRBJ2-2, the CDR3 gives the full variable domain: DSGVTQTPKHLITATGQRVTLRCSPRSGDLSVYWYQQSLDQGLQFLIQYYNGEERAKGNILERFSAQQFPDLHSELNLSSLELGDSALYFCASSVNSALLSGELFFGEGSRLTVL.

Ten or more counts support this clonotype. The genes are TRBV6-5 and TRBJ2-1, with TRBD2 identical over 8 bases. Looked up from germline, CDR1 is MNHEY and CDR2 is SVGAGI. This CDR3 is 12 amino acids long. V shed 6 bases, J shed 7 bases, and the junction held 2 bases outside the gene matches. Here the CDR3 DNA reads TGTGCCAGCAGCCCGGGGGGGAATGAGCAGTTCTTC. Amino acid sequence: CASSPGGNEQFF.

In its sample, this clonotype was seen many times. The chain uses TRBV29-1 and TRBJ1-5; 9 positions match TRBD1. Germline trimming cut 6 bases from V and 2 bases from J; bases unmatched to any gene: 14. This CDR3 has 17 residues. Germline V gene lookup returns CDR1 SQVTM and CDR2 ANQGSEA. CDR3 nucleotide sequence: TGCAGCGTCTCCTTCATACACAGGGGGCGAGGCAATCAGCCCCAGCATTTT. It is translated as CSVSFIHRGRGNQPQHF.

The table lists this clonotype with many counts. The CDR3 DNA follows: TGTGCCAGCAGCCCGGGACAGTTTAATTCACCCCTCCACTTT. Protein product: CASSPGQFNSPLHF. V usage is TRBV12-3 or TRBV12-4 and J usage is TRBJ1-6; TRBD1 aligns across 7 bases. There are 14 residues in the CDR3. The trim removed 6 bases at V and 6 bases at J, leaving 5 bases unmatched.

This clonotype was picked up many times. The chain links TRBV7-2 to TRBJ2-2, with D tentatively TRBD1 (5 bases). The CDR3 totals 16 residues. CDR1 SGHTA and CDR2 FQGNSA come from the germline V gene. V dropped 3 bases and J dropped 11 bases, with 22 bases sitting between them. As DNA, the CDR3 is TGTGCCAGCAGCTTTGGGTTGGGGCTACTCGGCACAGAGCTGTTTTTT. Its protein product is CASSFGLGLLGTELFF.

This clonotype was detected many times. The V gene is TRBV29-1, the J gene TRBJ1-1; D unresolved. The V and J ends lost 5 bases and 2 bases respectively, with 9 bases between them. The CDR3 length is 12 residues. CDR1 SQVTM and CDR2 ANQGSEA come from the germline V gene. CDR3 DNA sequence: TGCAGCGTTTACCCGGGAAACACTGAAGCTTTCTTT. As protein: CSVYPGNTEAFF.

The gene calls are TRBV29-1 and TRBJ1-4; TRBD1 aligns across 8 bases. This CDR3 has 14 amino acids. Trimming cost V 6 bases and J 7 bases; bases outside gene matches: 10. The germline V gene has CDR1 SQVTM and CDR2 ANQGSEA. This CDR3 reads CSVVAGGELEKLFF. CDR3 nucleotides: TGCAGCGTAGTCGCAGGGGGCGAGCTTGAAAAACTGTTTTTT.

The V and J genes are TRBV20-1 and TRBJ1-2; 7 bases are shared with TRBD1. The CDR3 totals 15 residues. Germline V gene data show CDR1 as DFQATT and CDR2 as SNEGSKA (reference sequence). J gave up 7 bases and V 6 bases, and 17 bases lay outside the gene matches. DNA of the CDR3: TGCAGTGCCCCAATCCCGGACAGGCGGCTCCGTGGCTACACCTTC. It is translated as CSAPIPDRRLRGYTF.

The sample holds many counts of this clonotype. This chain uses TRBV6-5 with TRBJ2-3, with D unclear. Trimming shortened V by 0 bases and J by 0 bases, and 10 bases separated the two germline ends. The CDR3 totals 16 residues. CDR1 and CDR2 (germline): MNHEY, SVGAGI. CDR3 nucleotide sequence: TGTGCCAGCAGTTACTCGGCATCCCCTAGCACAGATACGCAGTATTTT. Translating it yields CASSYSASPSTDTQYF.

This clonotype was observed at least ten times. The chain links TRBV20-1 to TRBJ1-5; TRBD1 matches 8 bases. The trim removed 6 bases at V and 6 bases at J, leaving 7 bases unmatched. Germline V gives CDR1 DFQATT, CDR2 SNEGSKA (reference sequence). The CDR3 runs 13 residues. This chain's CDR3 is CSARGQGLQPQHF. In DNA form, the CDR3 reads TGCAGTGCGCGTGGACAGGGACTTCAGCCCCAGCATTTT.

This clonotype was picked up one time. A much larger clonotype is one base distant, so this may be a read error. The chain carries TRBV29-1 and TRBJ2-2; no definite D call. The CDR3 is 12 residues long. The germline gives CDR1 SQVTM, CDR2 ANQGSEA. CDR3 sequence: CSLEPNTGELFF. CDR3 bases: TGCAGCCTTGAGCCCAACACCGGGGAGCTGTTTTTT.

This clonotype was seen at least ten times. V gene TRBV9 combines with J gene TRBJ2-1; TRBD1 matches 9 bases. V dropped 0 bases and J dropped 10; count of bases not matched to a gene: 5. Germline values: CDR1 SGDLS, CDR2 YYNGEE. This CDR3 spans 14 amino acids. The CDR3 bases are TGTGCCAGCAGCGTAGCGGACAGGGGTTGGGAGCAGTTCTTC. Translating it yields CASSVADRGWEQFF. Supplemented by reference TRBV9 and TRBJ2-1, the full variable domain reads DSGVTQTPKHLITATGQRVTLRCSPRSGDLSVYWYQQSLDQGLQFLIQYYNGEERAKGNILERFSAQQFPDLHSELNLSSLELGDSALYFCASSVADRGWEQFFGPGTRLTVL.

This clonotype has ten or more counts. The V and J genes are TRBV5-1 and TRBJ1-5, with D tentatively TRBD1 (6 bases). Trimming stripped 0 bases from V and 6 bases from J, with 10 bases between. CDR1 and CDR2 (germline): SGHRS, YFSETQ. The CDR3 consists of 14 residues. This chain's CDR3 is CASSLGSGVQPQHF. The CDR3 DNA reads TGCGCCAGCAGCTTGGGGTCAGGGGTTCAGCCCCAGCATTTT.

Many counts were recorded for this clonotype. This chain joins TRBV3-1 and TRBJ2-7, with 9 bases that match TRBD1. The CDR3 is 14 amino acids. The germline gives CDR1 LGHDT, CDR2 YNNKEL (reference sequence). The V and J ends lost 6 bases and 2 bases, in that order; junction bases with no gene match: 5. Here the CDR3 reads CASSHRGPTYEQYF. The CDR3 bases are TGTGCCAGCAGTCACAGGGGGCCGACCTACGAGCAGTACTTC.

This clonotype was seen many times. This CDR3 reads CASSLTSGRALGDTQYF. The CDR3 DNA sequence: TGCGCCAGCAGCCTAACTAGCGGGAGGGCCCTCGGAGATACGCAGTATTTT. The genes are TRBV4-3 and TRBJ2-3; 13 bases agree with TRBD2. The CDR3 has 17 amino acids. Germline V lookup: CDR1 LGHNA, CDR2 YSLEER. V gave up 4 bases and J gave up 5 bases; unmatched junction bases: 9.

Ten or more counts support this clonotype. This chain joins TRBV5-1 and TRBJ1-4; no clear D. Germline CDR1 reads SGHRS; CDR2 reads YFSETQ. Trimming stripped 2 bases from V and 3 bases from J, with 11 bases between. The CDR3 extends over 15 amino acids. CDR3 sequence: CASSFGVAANEKLFF. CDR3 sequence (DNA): TGCGCCAGCAGCTTCGGGGTGGCGGCTAATGAAAAACTGTTTTTT.

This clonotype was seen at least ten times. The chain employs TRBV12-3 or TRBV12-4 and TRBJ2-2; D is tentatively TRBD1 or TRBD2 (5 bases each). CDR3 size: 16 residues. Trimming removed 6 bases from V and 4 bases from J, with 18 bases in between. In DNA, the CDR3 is TGTGCCAGCAGAACGGTACGGGGCTGGGGCACCGGGGAGCTGTTTTTT. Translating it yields CASRTVRGWGTGELFF.

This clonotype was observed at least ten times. CDR3 sequence (DNA): TGTGCCAGCAGTTACTCCGGCAGGGTGGACAATGAGCAGTTCTTC. As protein: CASSYSGRVDNEQFF. The chain couples TRBV6-5 to TRBJ2-1; D might be TRBD1 (5 bases). CDR3 size: 15 residues. The germline V gene encodes CDR1 MNHEY and CDR2 SVGAGI. V dropped 0 bases and J dropped 5 bases, with 11 bases sitting between them.